This TCR beta chain was captured in a study of blood T cell repertoires in COVID-19 (dated by TCRdb to about 2020). Broadly, across the study: The collaborator samples originated in the United States, Italy and Spain and spanned the acute and convalescent phases of COVID-19. Where available, HLA class I and class II types were obtained from metadata supplied by the sample provider rather than from assay-based typing. The samples were drawn from two sources: the first 160 participants of the ongoing ImmuneRACE study, and 1,000 to 1,500 subjects contributed by 6 global collaborators. Deeply sampled blood TCRbeta repertoires from subjects exposed to, actively infected with, or recovered from COVID-19 were included in the dataset. The repertoires were made available in a free public database intended to serve as a resource for research on the immune response to SARS-CoV-2. The material from the prospective study consisted of cDNA or gDNA derived from T cells, B-cell-depleted T cells, or PBMCs. A de-identified subject ID, COVID-19 status, age in years and sex were almost always included in the sample metadata. Points the paper makes about the study in general: How much clinical and demographic metadata was included differed by source and by participant, and the metadata was provided uncurated.

The immunoSEQ Assay, a bias-controlled multiplex PCR, was used to amplify TCRbeta CDR3 regions from genomic DNA. From the authors' description of their analysis: The number of nucleated cells in each sample was estimated from the amplification of reference gene primers within the assay. Sequence reads were collapsed and filtered to measure the absolute abundance of every unique TCRbeta CDR3 rearrangement. For each sample, productive Simpson clonality was calculated as the square root of Simpson's diversity index across productive rearrangements. In TCRdb, the immuneACCESS table is reduced to in-frame sequences with V and J assigned. These tables do not hold every clone; where another copy was compared, an unresolved V gene accounts for under half, and the others remain unexplained. The DNA was the basis for D and trimming; V, J and clone size are from that table. The sample profile shows 150,000 to 200,000 clones; about 88% of them were found once. The ten biggest clones cover about 0.95% of the sample.

This clone turned up a few times. Its antigen is unknown. No per-base quality is available; no much larger clone lies one base away. Trimming accounts for 2 bases at V and 10 bases at J, while the number of junction bases matched to no gene is 11. CDR1 WNHNN and CDR2 SYGVQD were looked up in the germline V gene (reference sequence). Spanning cysteine to phenylalanine, the CDR3 consists of 16 amino acids. Only CDR3 DNA remains: 48 bases, in frame from the first base. The collaborating institutions used their own protocols to collect whole blood in K2EDTA tubes. Collaborator samples were shipped for TCRbeta analysis as frozen whole blood, isolated PBMCs, or DNA extracted from either sample type.

The chain is assembled from TRBV10-1 and TRBJ2-2, with TRBD2 identical over 9 junction bases. This TCR was sampled from a man younger than 35 with acute or convalescent COVID-19. The sequenced material came from peripheral blood. The nucleotide sequence reads TGCGCCAGCAGTGAGATAGCTAGCGGGGTTTCGAAGGAGCTGTTTTTT. Translated, this is CASSEIASGVSKELFF.